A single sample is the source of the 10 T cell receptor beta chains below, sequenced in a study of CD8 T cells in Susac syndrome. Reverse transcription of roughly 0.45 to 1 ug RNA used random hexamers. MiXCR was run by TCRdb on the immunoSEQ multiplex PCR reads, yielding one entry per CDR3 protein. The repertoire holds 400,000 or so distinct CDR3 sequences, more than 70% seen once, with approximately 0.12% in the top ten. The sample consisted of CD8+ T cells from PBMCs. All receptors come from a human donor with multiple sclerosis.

The CDR3 region has the DNA TGTGTCAGGACTAGCGCTCACACCGGGGAGCTGTTTTTT. It encodes CVRTSAHTGELFF. The chain joins TRBV2 to TRBJ2-2; 9 nucleotides align to TRBD2. The germline V gene has CDR1 SNHLY and CDR2 FYNNEI. This CDR3 contains 13 residues. The complete variable domain, with remaining parts taken from reference TRBV2 and TRBJ2-2, reads EPEVTQTPSHQVTQMGQEVILRCVPISNHLYFYWYRQILGQKVEFLVSFYNNEISEKSEIFDDQFSVERPDGSNFTLKIRSTKLEDSAMYFCVRTSAHTGELFFGEGSRLTVL.

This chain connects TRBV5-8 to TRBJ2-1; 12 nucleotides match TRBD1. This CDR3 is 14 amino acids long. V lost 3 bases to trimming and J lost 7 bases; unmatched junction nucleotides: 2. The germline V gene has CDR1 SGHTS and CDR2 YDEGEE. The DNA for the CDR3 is TGTGCCAGCAGCTGGGGACAGGGGGCTAATGAGCAGTTCTTC. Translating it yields CASSWGQGANEQFF. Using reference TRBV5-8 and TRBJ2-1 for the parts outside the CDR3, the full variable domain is EAGVTQSPTHLIKTRGQQATLRCSPISGHTSVYWYQQALGLGLQFLLWYDEGEERNRGNFPPRFSGRQFPNYSSELNVNALELEDSALYLCASSWGQGANEQFFGPGTRLTVL.

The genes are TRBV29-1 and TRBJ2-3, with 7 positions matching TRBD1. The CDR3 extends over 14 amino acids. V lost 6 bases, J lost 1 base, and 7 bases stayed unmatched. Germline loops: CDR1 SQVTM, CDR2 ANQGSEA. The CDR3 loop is CSVTGTARTDTQYF. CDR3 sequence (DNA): TGCAGCGTGACAGGGACGGCACGCACAGATACGCAGTATTTT.

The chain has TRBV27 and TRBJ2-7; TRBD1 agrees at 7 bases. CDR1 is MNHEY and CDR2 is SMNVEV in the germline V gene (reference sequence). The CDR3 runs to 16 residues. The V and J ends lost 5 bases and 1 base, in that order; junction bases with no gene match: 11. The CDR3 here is CASSRGPRDRSYEQYF. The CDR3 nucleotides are TGTGCCAGCAGTCGGGGTCCCCGGGACAGATCCTACGAGCAGTACTTC.

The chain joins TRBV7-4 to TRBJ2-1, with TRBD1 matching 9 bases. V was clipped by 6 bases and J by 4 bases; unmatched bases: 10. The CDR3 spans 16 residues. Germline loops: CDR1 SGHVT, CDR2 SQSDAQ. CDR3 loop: CASRPFGTGRYNEQFF. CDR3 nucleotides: TGTGCCAGCAGGCCTTTCGGGACAGGGAGATACAATGAGCAGTTCTTC.

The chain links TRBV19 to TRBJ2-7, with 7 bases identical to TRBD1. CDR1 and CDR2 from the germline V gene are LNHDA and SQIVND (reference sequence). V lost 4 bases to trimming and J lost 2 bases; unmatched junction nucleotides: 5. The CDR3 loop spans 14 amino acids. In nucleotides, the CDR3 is TGTGCCAGTAGTACCGGGACAGCAGCCTACGAGCAGTACTTC. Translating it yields CASSTGTAAYEQYF.

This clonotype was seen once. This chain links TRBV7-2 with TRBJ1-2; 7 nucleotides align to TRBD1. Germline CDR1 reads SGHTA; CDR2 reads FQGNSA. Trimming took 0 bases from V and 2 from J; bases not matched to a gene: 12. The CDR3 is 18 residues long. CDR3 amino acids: CASSLANSGTDPNYGYTF. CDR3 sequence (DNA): TGTGCCAGCAGCTTAGCAAATTCGGGGACAGATCCGAACTATGGCTACACCTTC.

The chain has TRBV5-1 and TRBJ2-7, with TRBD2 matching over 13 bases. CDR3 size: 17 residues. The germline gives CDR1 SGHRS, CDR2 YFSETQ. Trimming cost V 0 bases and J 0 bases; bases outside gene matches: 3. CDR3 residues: CASSLGLAGGPSYEQYF. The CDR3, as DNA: TGCGCCAGCAGCTTGGGACTAGCGGGAGGACCCTCCTACGAGCAGTACTTC. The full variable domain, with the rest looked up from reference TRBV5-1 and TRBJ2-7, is KAGVTQTPRYLIKTRGQQVTLSCSPISGHRSVSWYQQTPGQGLQFLFEYFSETQRNKGNFPGRFSGRQFSNSRSEMNVSTLELGDSALYLCASSLGLAGGPSYEQYFGPGTRLTVT.

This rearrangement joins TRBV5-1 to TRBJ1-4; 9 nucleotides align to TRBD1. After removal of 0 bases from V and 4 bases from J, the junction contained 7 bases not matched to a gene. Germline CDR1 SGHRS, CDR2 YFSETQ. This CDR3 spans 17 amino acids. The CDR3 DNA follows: TGCGCCAGCAGCTTGGGGAACAGGGGGCTTAATAATGAAAAACTGTTTTTT. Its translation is CASSLGNRGLNNEKLFF.

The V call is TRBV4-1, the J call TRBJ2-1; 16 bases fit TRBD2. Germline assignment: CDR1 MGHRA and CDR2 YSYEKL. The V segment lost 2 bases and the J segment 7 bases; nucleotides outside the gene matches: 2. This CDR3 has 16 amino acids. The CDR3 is CASSQSGLAGGNEQFF. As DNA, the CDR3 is TGCGCCAGCAGCCAATCGGGACTAGCGGGGGGGAATGAGCAGTTCTTC.